Listed below are T cell receptor beta chains from one sample, sequenced in a study of shared clonotypes between healthy human individuals. Here immunoSEQ multiplex PCR was the method, and the copy in TCRdb shows in-frame clones only, minus some. The repertoire holds hundreds of thousands of clones, with roughly 95% as singletons. Sequences were obtained from naive CD8+ T cells sorted from blood. The receptors were gathered from a woman between 25 and 40 years old in good health. Both conserved end residues are part of each CDR3. D genes are given only for firm matches.

CDR3,DNA,V,J,D
CASSQDRDYSYNEQFF,TGTGCCAGCAGCCAAGACCGGGACTACTCCTACAATGAGCAGTTCTTC,TRBV4-2,TRBJ2-1,TRBD2
CASSSGQSYEQYF,TGTGCCAGCAGCTCTGGCCAATCCTACGAGCAGTACTTC,TRBV7-9,TRBJ2-7,.
CASSQDVRDPVSYGYTF,TGTGCCAGCAGCCAAGATGTGAGGGACCCCGTCAGCTATGGCTACACCTTC,TRBV14,TRBJ1-2,.
CASISDGTEAFF,TGTGCCAGCATATCAGATGGCACTGAAGCTTTCTTT,TRBV5-5,TRBJ1-1,.
CASSFRAGIVYEQYF,TGTGCCAGCAGTTTTCGGGCAGGTATCGTCTACGAGCAGTACTTC,TRBV28,TRBJ2-7,.
CASSLGGGTYEQYF,TGTGCCAGCAGCTTAGGCGGTGGGACCTACGAGCAGTACTTC,TRBV11-2,TRBJ2-7,.
CASSLWASGANTGELFF,TGTGCCAGCAGTTTATGGGCTAGCGGGGCGAACACCGGGGAGCTGTTTTTT,TRBV27,TRBJ2-2,TRBD2
CASSGRQVENLNTEAFF,TGTGCCAGCAGCGGACGACAGGTCGAAAACCTGAACACTGAAGCTTTCTTT,TRBV7-9,TRBJ1-1,.
CASSPPSGSGTGELFF,TGTGCCAGCTCACCACCTAGCGGGAGCGGGACCGGGGAGCTGTTTTTT,TRBV18,TRBJ2-2,TRBD2
CASSRTVNYGYTF,TGTGCCAGCAGCCGGACGGTCAACTATGGCTACACCTTC,TRBV7-9,TRBJ1-2,.
CASSYSDRSLSYEQYF,TGTGCCAGCAGCTACTCGGACAGGTCCCTCTCCTACGAGCAGTACTTC,TRBV5-5,TRBJ2-7,TRBD1
CASSERDSNEKLFF,TGTGCCAGCAGTGAAAGGGACAGCAATGAAAAACTGTTTTTT,TRBV27,TRBJ1-4,TRBD1
CASSSRTGGKDYGYTF,TGTGCCAGCAGTTCTCGGACAGGGGGCAAAGACTATGGCTACACCTTC,TRBV28,TRBJ1-2,TRBD1
CASSYSGTFSYEQYF,TGTGCCAGCAGCTACTCCGGGACTTTCTCCTACGAGCAGTACTTC,TRBV5-4,TRBJ2-7,.
CASSPGTGDGEQFF,TGCGCCAGCAGCCCCGGGACAGGGGACGGTGAGCAGTTCTTC,TRBV5-1,TRBJ2-1,TRBD1
CASSSGLAGDYSYEQYF,TGTGCCAGCAGTTCCGGACTAGCGGGAGATTACTCCTACGAGCAGTACTTC,TRBV27,TRBJ2-7,TRBD2